These 15 T cell receptor beta chains were all obtained from the same sample, sequenced in a study of blood T cells in healthy people across ages (dated by TCRdb to the mid-2010s). The receptor library was made with 5' RACE. The listed sequencing device is Illumina HiSeq 2500. A second PCR of roughly 6 to 12 cycles was run with a J-beta primer mix and a sample-barcoded 5' primer. The public reads were reprocessed in TCRdb via fastp at Q25 and MiXCR, keeping in-frame beta chains. Each entry merges the rows of one CDR3 protein and shows their most common DNA and genes. The sample includes fewer than 600,000 distinct CDR3 sequences, with about 28% observed a single time. Over 3.5% of the sample comes from the top ten. These same data were also listed under a study on T cells of mothers and their children.

Input material: blood. The receptors were gathered from a boy aged 2 to 10 in good health.

This clonotype has more than one count but fewer than ten. The chain couples TRBV4-3 to TRBJ2-2; 8 nucleotides line up with TRBD1. This CDR3 has 18 amino acids. The germline V gene has CDR1 LGHNA and CDR2 YSLEER. After removal of 0 bases from V and 4 bases from J, the junction contained 10 bases not matched to a gene. CDR3 sequence: CASSQEPDRGVGTGELFF. The CDR3 DNA follows: TGCGCCAGCAGCCAAGAGCCCGACAGGGGAGTTGGCACCGGGGAGCTGTTTTTT.

V usage is TRBV27 and J usage is TRBJ2-5, with TRBD2 matching 8 bases. The DNA end lines up better with TRBJ2-7; the J call may be wrong. CDR1 and CDR2 from the germline V gene are MNHEY and SMNVEV (reference sequence). The CDR3 covers 14 residues. This CDR3 is CASTLAGPGNEQYF. In nucleotides, the CDR3 is TGTGCCAGCACCTTAGCGGGGCCCGGAAACGAGCAGTACTTC.

The table lists this clonotype with many counts. The junction shows a germline mismatch at one end, possibly a read error. V is TRBV7-9 and J is TRBJ2-5; D not resolved. CDR1 is SEHNR, CDR2 FQNEAQ, per germline (reference sequence). The CDR3 covers 13 residues. The CDR3 region is CASSLGLQETQYF. The CDR3 DNA reads as TGTGCCAGCAGTTTAGGCCTCCAAGAGACCCAGTACTTC.

With respect to this clonotype: The junction shows a germline mismatch at one end, possibly a read error. The chain links TRBV7-9 to TRBJ2-3; D possibly corresponds to TRBD1 (6 bases). Germline V gives CDR1 SEHNR, CDR2 FQNEAQ (reference sequence). The CDR3 loop spans 14 amino acids. CDR3 loop: CASRYRDPTNTQYF. The CDR3 DNA reads as TGTGCCAGCAGGTACAGGGATCCCACAAATACGCAGTATTTT.

The CDR3, as DNA: TGTGCCAGCACTCAGGGGGGGCAGGCTCCCTCCACAGATACGCAGTATTTT. Translation gives CASTQGGQAPSTDTQYF. The chain employs TRBV6-1 and TRBJ2-3; either TRBD1 or TRBD2 may supply D (7 bases each). Trimming stripped 7 bases from V and 2 bases from J, with 22 bases between. This CDR3 has 17 amino acids. Germline values: CDR1 MNHNS, CDR2 SASEGT.

This clonotype occurred many times. J is TRBJ2-2 and V is TRBV4-1, with unresolved D. The length of the CDR3 is 14 residues. Trimming left V 1 base short and J 4 bases short, with 7 bases between. CDR1 and CDR2 (germline): MGHRA, YSYEKL. CDR3 DNA sequence: TGCGCCAGCAGCCAAGGACGTGTCACCGGGGAGCTGTTTTTT. Translating gives CASSQGRVTGELFF.

This clonotype occurred a few times. The V call is TRBV15, the J call TRBJ2-7, with D maybe TRBD2 (5 bases). CDR3 size: 13 residues. Germline CDR1 and CDR2: LNHNV and YYDKDF (reference sequence). Trimming took 1 base from V and 7 from J, leaving 11 bases between them. CDR3: CATSRVGGREQYF. The CDR3 DNA reads TGTGCCACCAGCAGAGTAGGAGGCCGGGAGCAGTACTTC.

Here the CDR3 reads CASSPGREGTEAFF. DNA of the CDR3: TGCGCCAGCAGCCCGGGCAGGGAGGGCACTGAAGCTTTCTTT. V and J are TRBV5-1 and TRBJ1-1; tentative D call: TRBD1 (5 bases). Germline V gene sequence: CDR1 SGHRS, CDR2 YFSETQ. CDR3 length: 14 amino acids. V lost 4 bases, J lost 4 bases, and 14 bases lay in between.

The gene calls are TRBV24-1 and TRBJ2-6, with 7 bases lining up with TRBD1. J was trimmed by 0 bases and V by 3 bases; bases with no gene match: 16. Germline V lookup: CDR1 KGHDR, CDR2 SFDVKD. The CDR3 has 21 amino acids. The CDR3 protein is CATSDPGQKSEGSSGANVLTF. CDR3 bases: TGTGCCACCAGTGATCCGGGACAGAAAAGTGAGGGTTCCTCTGGGGCCAACGTCCTGACTTTC.

Many counts were recorded for this clonotype. This chain connects TRBV29-1 to TRBJ2-7; 9 nucleotides line up with TRBD1. The CDR3 covers 15 residues. Germline CDR1 and CDR2: SQVTM and ANQGSEA. The V gene end was trimmed by 2 bases and the J gene end by 0 bases; junction bases not matched to a gene: 5. CDR3 coding DNA: TGCAGCGTTGAAACGGGACAGGGCGTCTCCTACGAGCAGTACTTC. This sequence encodes CSVETGQGVSYEQYF.

This clonotype was detected a few times. The rearrangement uses TRBV6-5 and TRBJ2-5, with D perhaps assigned TRBD1 or TRBD2 (5 bases each). The CDR3 totals 15 residues. V lost 7 bases and J 5 bases, leaving 20 bases between the germline ends. Germline V lookup: CDR1 MNHEY, CDR2 SVGAGI. DNA of the CDR3: TGTGCCAGCACCCAAGGCCGGGACCCCCGGGAGACCCAGTACTTC. Translated, it gives CASTQGRDPRETQYF.

This clonotype was picked up a small number of times. The chain combines TRBV24-1 with TRBJ2-2, with D uncertain. Germline CDR1 and CDR2: KGHDR and SFDVKD. The CDR3 length is 13 residues. The V gene lost 5 bases and the J gene lost 4 bases, with 7 bases spanning the gap. The CDR3: CATSGRSTGELFF. CDR3 DNA sequence: TGTGCCACCAGTGGACGGTCCACCGGGGAGCTGTTTTTT.

For the CDR3, the DNA is TGCAGTGCTAGAACAGGGATGGAGACAGATACGCAGTATTTT. This gives the protein CSARTGMETDTQYF. The V gene is TRBV20-1, the J gene TRBJ2-3, with a weak D call TRBD1 (6 bases). Germline-derived CDR1 and CDR2 are DFQATT and SNEGSKA (reference sequence). Trimming took 2 bases from V and 3 from J, leaving 12 bases between them. The CDR3 covers 14 residues.

This chain links TRBV9 with TRBJ1-1; tentative D call: TRBD1 (5 bases). Per germline, CDR1 SGDLS and CDR2 YYNGEE. V was cut by 3 bases and J by 2 bases, with 11 bases left in between. The CDR3 consists of 14 residues. The CDR3 sequence: CASSGRRGNTEAFF. The CDR3 nucleotides are TGTGCCAGCAGCGGTCGAAGGGGTAACACTGAAGCTTTCTTT. Supplemented by reference TRBV9 and TRBJ1-1, the full variable domain reads DSGVTQTPKHLITATGQRVTLRCSPRSGDLSVYWYQQSLDQGLQFLIQYYNGEERAKGNILERFSAQQFPDLHSELNLSSLELGDSALYFCASSGRRGNTEAFFGQGTRLTVV.

This clonotype was recorded only once. This chain uses TRBV27 with TRBJ1-2; unclear D gene. The CDR3 is 15 amino acids. Trimming stripped 2 bases from V and 8 bases from J, with 18 bases between. The germline CDR1 and CDR2 sequences are MNHEY and SMNVEV (reference sequence). Here the CDR3 reads CASSLTGSNERGYTF. CDR3 coding DNA: TGTGCCAGCAGTTTAACCGGGTCCAACGAGAGGGGCTACACCTTC.